This passage covers 17 T cell receptor beta chains from one sample sequenced in a study of blood T cell repertoires in COVID-19. Sequencing used immunoSEQ multiplex PCR; TCRdb keeps in-frame clones, though not all of them. Found here are under 200,000 clones, about four fifths of them singletons; the top ten hold roughly 5.6%. The sequenced sample consisted of peripheral blood. Receptor source: a woman aged 40 to 55 with COVID-19, enrolled during active disease.

The chain is built from TRBV19 and TRBJ2-5; a weak D match, TRBD2 (7 bases). Germline V gene data show CDR1 as LNHDA and CDR2 as SQIVND (reference sequence). There are 12 residues in the CDR3. Deletions cut 8 bases from V and 5 bases from J, with 12 bases between. CDR3 region: CASGGAGETQYF. CDR3 DNA sequence: TGTGCCAGTGGGGGGGCAGGGGAGACCCAGTACTTC. Full variable domain (missing parts from reference TRBV19 and TRBJ2-5): DGGITQSPKYLFRKEGQNVTLSCEQNLNHDAMYWYRQDPGQGLRLIYYSQIVNDFQKGDIAEGYSVSREKKESFPLTVTSAQKNPTAFYLCASGGAGETQYFGPGTRLLVL.

This sequence joins TRBV5-1 and TRBJ1-2, with 7 bases aligning to TRBD1. After removal of 4 bases from V and 8 bases from J, the junction contained 11 bases not matched to a gene. Per the germline V gene, CDR1 is SGHRS and CDR2 is YFSETQ. This CDR3 spans 14 amino acids. The DNA for the CDR3 is TGCGCCAGCAGCCACCCGACAGGGACGGACGGCTACACCTTC. It is translated as CASSHPTGTDGYTF.

The V and J genes are TRBV10-3 and TRBJ1-4; unclear D gene. V gave up 0 bases and J gave up 7 bases, with 15 bases separating them. The CDR3 totals 16 residues. The V gene's germline CDR1 is ENHRY and CDR2 SYGVKD. CDR3 loop: CAISESRPSWSEKLFF. DNA of the CDR3: TGTGCCATCAGTGAGTCCCGACCCAGTTGGAGTGAAAAACTGTTTTTT.

The rearrangement uses TRBV27 and TRBJ2-7; 8 nucleotides match TRBD2. The CDR3 contains 17 residues. After removal of 6 bases from V and 0 bases from J, the junction contained 13 bases not matched to a gene. CDR1 and CDR2 from the germline V gene are MNHEY and SMNVEV (reference sequence). CDR3 DNA sequence: TGTGCCAGCAGCCGTGGGGTAATAGCGGGGACCTCCTACGAGCAGTACTTC. Its translation: CASSRGVIAGTSYEQYF.

The chain recombines TRBV14 with TRBJ2-7; the D gene is possibly TRBD1 (6 bases). CDR1 is SGHDN, CDR2 FVKESK, per germline. The CDR3 is made up of 13 amino acids. V lost 4 bases to trimming and J lost 2 bases, with 9 bases between them. The CDR3 sequence is CASSRTAPYEQYF. The CDR3 nucleotides are TGTGCCAGCAGCCGGACAGCCCCCTACGAGCAGTACTTC. The full variable domain, its missing parts supplied by reference TRBV14 and TRBJ2-7, is EAGVTQFPSHSVIEKGQTVTLRCDPISGHDNLYWYRRVMGKEIKFLLHFVKESKQDESGMPNNRFLAERTGGTYSTLKVQPAELEDSGVYFCASSRTAPYEQYFGPGTRLTVT.

This clone was recorded a few times. The V call is TRBV7-9, the J call TRBJ2-1; a possible D gene is TRBD2 (6 bases). The CDR3 has 14 amino acids. Germline V lookup: CDR1 SEHNR, CDR2 FQNEAQ (reference sequence). The V end lost 3 bases, the J end lost 7 bases, and 13 bases lay between the germline ends. The CDR3 reads CASSFLGGPNEQFF. The CDR3 DNA follows: TGTGCCAGCAGCTTCTTGGGGGGTCCGAATGAGCAGTTCTTC.

CDR3 in DNA: TGTGCCAGCAGCGTAGGGACAGGGATCTACGAGCAGTACTTC. This encodes CASSVGTGIYEQYF. The V call is TRBV9, the J call TRBJ2-7, with 8 positions matching TRBD1. V was pared by 0 bases and J by 3 bases, with 2 bases of the junction left unmatched. Germline values: CDR1 SGDLS, CDR2 YYNGEE. The CDR3 is 14 residues long.

The J gene is TRBJ2-5, the V gene TRBV2, with a weak D call TRBD2 (6 bases). The V end was cut by 8 bases, the J end by 9 bases, with 19 bases between. Per germline, CDR1 SNHLY and CDR2 FYNNEI. The CDR3 has 13 residues. Here the CDR3 reads CASQAGHRGAQYF. Written as DNA, the CDR3 is TGTGCCAGCCAAGCGGGCCATAGAGGGGCCCAGTACTTC.

This clone has a handful of counts. This same CDR3 is encoded by further DNA sequences in the sample. This chain joins TRBV27 and TRBJ1-1; weak D call: TRBD1 (5 bases). The germline V and J ends were trimmed by 3 bases and 3 bases, with 11 bases remaining between them. The CDR3 loop spans 14 amino acids. Germline-derived CDR1 and CDR2 are MNHEY and SMNVEV (reference sequence). DNA of the CDR3: TGTGCCAGCAGTTTCTCCGGCAGGGACACTGAAGCTTTCTTT. Amino acid sequence: CASSFSGRDTEAFF.

This chain connects TRBV7-2 to TRBJ2-5; TRBD1 aligns across 7 bases. Germline assignment: CDR1 SGHTA and CDR2 FQGNSA. The CDR3 runs to 14 residues. V dropped 5 bases and J dropped 1; count of bases not matched to a gene: 4. CDR3 in amino acids: CASSPRQGQETQYF. CDR3 nucleotides: TGTGCCAGCAGCCCTCGACAGGGCCAAGAGACCCAGTACTTC.

V and J are TRBV5-6 and TRBJ2-3; a weak D match, TRBD2 (6 bases). The CDR3 is 15 amino acids. Trimming shortened V by 2 bases and J by 2 bases, and 12 bases separated the two germline ends. Germline lookup yields CDR1 SGHDT and CDR2 YYEEEE. The CDR3 here is CASSFPPGLTDTQYF. The CDR3 nucleotides read TGTGCCAGCAGCTTTCCCCCGGGACTCACAGATACGCAGTATTTT.

The rearrangement uses TRBV19 and TRBJ1-5; 12 bases are shared with TRBD1. The CDR3 covers 14 residues. Germline V lookup: CDR1 LNHDA, CDR2 SQIVND (reference sequence). Germline trimming cut 8 bases from V and 5 bases from J; bases unmatched to any gene: 4. The CDR3 DNA reads as TGTGCCAGTGCAGGGACAGGGGGCGATCAGCCCCAGCATTTT. The encoded protein is CASAGTGGDQPQHF.

The V and J genes are TRBV6-1 and TRBJ2-7, with TRBD1 identical over 8 bases. CDR3 length: 16 amino acids. The V gene end was trimmed by 4 bases and the J gene end by 9 bases; junction bases not matched to a gene: 17. Germline V gene sequence: CDR1 MNHNS, CDR2 SASEGT. Here the CDR3 reads CASSGAGQEEIGVQYF. CDR3 sequence (DNA): TGTGCCAGCAGTGGGGCGGGACAGGAAGAAATCGGGGTGCAGTACTTC.

The genes are TRBV24-1 and TRBJ2-3, with D tentatively TRBD2 (5 bases). Trimming shortened V by 2 bases and J by 5 bases, and 10 bases separated the two germline ends. This CDR3 contains 14 residues. Germline CDR1 KGHDR, CDR2 SFDVKD. The DNA of the CDR3 is TGTGCCACCAGTGATTCCGGACTGGTAGATACGCAGTATTTT. Encoded protein: CATSDSGLVDTQYF.

This chain joins TRBV6-1 and TRBJ2-5, with 11 bases fitting TRBD2. From germline, CDR1 is MNHNS and CDR2 SASEGT. This CDR3 contains 15 residues. Trimming cost V 3 bases and J 3 bases; bases outside gene matches: 3. CDR3 nucleotides: TGTGCCAGCAGTGATTCTAGCGGGGGGAAAGAGACCCAGTACTTC. It encodes CASSDSSGGKETQYF.

The V and J genes are TRBV12-3 or TRBV12-4 and TRBJ1-5; no clear D gene. V dropped 6 bases and J dropped 4 bases, with 10 bases sitting between them. The CDR3 totals 13 residues. The CDR3 reads CASSPTGNQPQHF. The CDR3 DNA sequence: TGTGCCAGCAGCCCGACGGGGAATCAGCCCCAGCATTTT.

V and J are TRBV30 and TRBJ1-5; 11 bases agree with TRBD1. Germline loops: CDR1 GTSNPN, CDR2 SVGIG (reference sequence). With 1 base clipped from V and 0 bases from J, the junction kept 5 bases outside the gene matches. This CDR3 comprises 17 residues. The CDR3 loop reads CAWSGDRGYSSNQPQHF. CDR3 coding DNA: TGTGCCTGGAGTGGGGACAGGGGGTATTCTAGCAATCAGCCCCAGCATTTT.